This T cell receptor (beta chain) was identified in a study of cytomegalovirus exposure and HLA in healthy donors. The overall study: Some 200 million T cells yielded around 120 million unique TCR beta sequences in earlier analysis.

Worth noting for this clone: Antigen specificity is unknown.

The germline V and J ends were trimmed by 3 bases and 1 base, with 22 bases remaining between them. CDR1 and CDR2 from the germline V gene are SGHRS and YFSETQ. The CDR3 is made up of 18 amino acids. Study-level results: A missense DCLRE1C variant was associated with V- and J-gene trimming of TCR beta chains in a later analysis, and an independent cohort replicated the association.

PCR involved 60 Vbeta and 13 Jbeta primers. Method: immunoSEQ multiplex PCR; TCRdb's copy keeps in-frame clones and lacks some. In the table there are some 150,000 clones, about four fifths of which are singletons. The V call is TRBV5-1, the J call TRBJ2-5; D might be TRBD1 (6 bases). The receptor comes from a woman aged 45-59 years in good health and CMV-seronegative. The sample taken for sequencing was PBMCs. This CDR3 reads CASSSSSTTGNPQETQYF. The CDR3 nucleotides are TGCGCCAGCAGCTCAAGTAGCACCACAGGGAACCCCCAAGAGACCCAGTACTTC. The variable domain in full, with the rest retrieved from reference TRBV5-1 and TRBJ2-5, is KAGVTQTPRYLIKTRGQQVTLSCSPISGHRSVSWYQQTPGQGLQFLFEYFSETQRNKGNFPGRFSGRQFSNSRSEMNVSTLELGDSALYLCASSSSSTTGNPQETQYFGPGTRLLVL.